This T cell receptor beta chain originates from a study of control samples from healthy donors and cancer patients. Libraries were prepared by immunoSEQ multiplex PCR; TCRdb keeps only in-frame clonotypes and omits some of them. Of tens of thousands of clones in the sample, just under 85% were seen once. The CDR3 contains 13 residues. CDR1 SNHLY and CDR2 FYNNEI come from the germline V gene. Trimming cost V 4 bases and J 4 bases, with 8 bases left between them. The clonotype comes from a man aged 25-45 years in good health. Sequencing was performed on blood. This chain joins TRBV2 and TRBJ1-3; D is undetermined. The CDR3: CASSVFTGNTIYF. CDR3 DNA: TGTGCCAGCAGTGTCTTCACCGGAAACACCATATATTTT. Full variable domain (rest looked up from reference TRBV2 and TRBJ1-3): EPEVTQTPSHQVTQMGQEVILRCVPISNHLYFYWYRQILGQKVEFLVSFYNNEISEKSEIFDDQFSVERPDGSNFTLKIRSTKLEDSAMYFCASSVFTGNTIYFGEGSWLTVV.